One T cell receptor beta chain is described in this entry. This table comes from immunoSEQ multiplex PCR, and its TCRdb copy is limited to in-frame clones, with some not included. Counted here are 160,000 or so clones, 85% to 95% occurring once; the ten biggest clones make up less than 2%. This sample is part of a study of blood T cell repertoires in COVID-19. Study-level background: The analysed material was cDNA or gDNA that came from T cells, B-cell-depleted T cells, or PBMCs.

The CDR3 is made up of 15 amino acids. V was cut by 1 base and J by 6 bases, with 13 bases left in between. Germline lookup yields CDR1 LGHDT and CDR2 YNNKEL (reference sequence). Seattle patients were enrolled while actively infected and followed longitudinally. The chain carries TRBV3-1 (or the pseudogene TRBV3-2) and TRBJ1-5; a weak D match, TRBD1 (6 bases). Source material: peripheral blood. This sequence originates from a woman aged 55-70 years with COVID-19, enrolled during active disease. CDR3 amino acids: CASSQGSLGGQPQHF. The CDR3 nucleotides read TGTGCCAGCAGCCAAGGGAGTCTAGGGGGTCAGCCCCAGCATTTT.